The TCR beta chain under discussion was sequenced for a study of CXCR3-negative and CXCR3-positive naive CD8 T cells. Looking at the study overall: Sequencing brought in approximately 140 million TRB reads altogether, and each library got about 1.5 +/- 0.3 million.

This CDR3 is 11 amino acids long. Germline V gene sequence: CDR1 DFQATT, CDR2 SNEGSKA (reference sequence). TRB cDNA was prepared as libraries by UMI-labeled 5' RACE. TCRdb re-called the 5' RACE reads and shows each CDR3 protein once, DNA omitted. The sample holds tens of thousands of distinct CDR3 sequences. The clonotype originates from a human donor in good health. Some clones in this sample may be carry-over from other donors' samples. The V gene is TRBV20-1, the J gene TRBJ1-1. The sample taken for sequencing was naive CXCR3- CD8+ T cells from blood. Subset reported: CD45RO-CCR7+CD27+CD95- naive CD8+ T cells lacking CXCR3 (TNR3-). CDR3 residues: CSARVAREAFF.